Listed below are T cell receptor beta chains from one sample, sequenced in a study of siplizumab effects on memory and regulatory T cells. TCRdb's copy holds only in-frame clones and misses some; the assay was immunoSEQ multiplex PCR. The data show some 87,000 clones, about 90% seen once. Source material: CD4+ T cells sorted from blood. The receptors derive from a human donor in good health. The CDR3 runs from the conserved cysteine through the conserved F or W. The order of the fields is clone size, D gene, V gene, J gene, CDR3 DNA, CDR3 protein. A D gene is named only where the DNA matches it firmly. Rows may omit the clone size; those that give it use once, few, many or a size class.

.	.	TRBV7-9	TRBJ1-2	TGTGCCTCCGCGGGGAATCCATATGGCTACACCTTC	CASAGNPYGYTF
once	TRBD2	TRBV5-4	TRBJ2-1	TGTGCCAGCAGCTGGCGGGGGGGCAATGAGCAGTTCTTC	CASSWRGGNEQFF
.	TRBD1	TRBV6-1	TRBJ2-1	TGTGCCAGCAGCGCACAGGGGATTGAGCAGTTCTTC	CASSAQGIEQFF
.	TRBD2	TRBV18	TRBJ2-1	TGTGCCAGCTCCGGGGGGAACTACGATGAGCAGTTCTTC	CASSGGNYDEQFF
.	.	TRBV7-3	TRBJ2-1	TGTGCCAGCAGCTTAAGTAGGGACTCCTACAATGAGCAGTTCTTC	CASSLSRDSYNEQFF
.	.	TRBV19	TRBJ2-7	TGTGCCAGTAGTATTCAGAGGGCCTACGAGCAGTACTTC	CASSIQRAYEQYF
.	.	TRBV11-3	TRBJ2-1	TGTGCCAGCAGCTTAGGCGGGTGGAATGAGCAGTTCTTC	CASSLGGWNEQFF
.	TRBD1	TRBV28	TRBJ2-7	TGTGCCAGCAGTTTATCCGGGGGGACAGGGGCCTCCTACGAGCAGTACTTC	CASSLSGGTGASYEQYF
.	.	TRBV30	TRBJ1-2	TGTGCCTGGGGAAATAATAACTATGGCTACACCTTC	CAWGNNNYGYTF
.	.	TRBV13	TRBJ2-7	TGTGCCAGCAGCTTAGGGTGGGCCGGGAGCGCCTACGAGCAGTACTTC	CASSLGWAGSAYEQYF
.	.	TRBV30	TRBJ1-5	TGTGCCTGGAATGCGGGCGATTATAGCAATCAGCCCCAGCATTTT	CAWNAGDYSNQPQHF